Included here is one TCR beta chain sequence, with context. Its antigen is as yet unknown. This CDR3 contains 17 residues. Trimming left V 5 bases short and J 1 base short, with 15 bases between. Germline-derived CDR1 and CDR2 are SGHTA and FQGTGA. This sample is drawn from a study of Ad26.COV2.S vaccination and SARS-CoV-2 variants. Study results and caveats: Once vaccination had occurred, spike-specific CD8+ and CD4+ T cell responses reportedly showed substantial breadth. Estimates derived from TCR breadth and depth analyses may have underestimated total T cell responses. Those who received vaccine or placebo ended up with similar non-spike TCR breadth.

Libraries were prepared by immunoSEQ multiplex PCR; TCRdb keeps only in-frame clonotypes and omits some of them. The data hold nearly 95,000 clones, with roughly 84% observed a single time. This receptor was obtained from a human donor who had recovered from COVID-19. This chain links TRBV7-3 with TRBJ2-6; D is ambiguous. The material sequenced was peripheral blood, taken after recovery from COVID-19. This CDR3 reads CASSAQVLGSGANVLTF. For the CDR3, the DNA is TGTGCCAGCAGCGCCCAGGTTCTCGGGTCTGGGGCCAACGTCCTGACTTTC.